This entry features one T cell receptor beta chain sequence. This CDR3 comprises 13 residues. Trimming cost V 5 bases and J 4 bases; bases outside gene matches: 3. Germline V gene sequence: CDR1 MNHNS, CDR2 SASEGT. The sample is drawn from a study of T cell changes during pregnancy in multiple sclerosis. Profiled with immunoSEQ multiplex PCR; TCRdb holds only in-frame clones, not every one. The sample consists of some 70,000 clones, over 85% of them appearing once. This material consisted of peripheral blood, taken after pregnancy. The clonotype was recovered from a female donor in good health, enrolled as a control in a pregnancy study. The gene calls are TRBV6-1 and TRBJ1-2; TRBD1 matches 8 bases. The CDR3 DNA reads as TGTGCCAGCAGTTTCGGACAGGGCTATGGCTACACCTTC. Its translation: CASSFGQGYGYTF.